The rows below give T cell receptor beta chains drawn from one sample of a study of T-cell memory formation after mild COVID-19. TCRdb fed the 5' RACE reads into MiXCR, producing one record per CDR3 protein. The repertoire holds 220,000 or so distinct CDR3 sequences, around 9.1% seen once, with 3.5% to 4% in the top ten. The sample consisted of PBMCs or a T cell subset sorted from them (not recorded which). Source of these receptors: a man aged 18 to 29 who had mild COVID-19 (a few samples of this study predate the infection). Cell type and time point are not known. Both conserved end residues are part of each CDR3. Fields, in order: V gene, J gene, D gene, clone size, CDR3 protein, CDR3 DNA. A D gene is named only where the DNA matches it firmly. Where a row states a size, it is once, few, many or the class of an expanded clone; other rows omit it.

V: TRBV4-3
J: TRBJ2-7
D: TRBD2
size: many
CDR3: CASSQPSGGIHEQYF
DNA: TGCGCCAGCAGCCAACCCAGCGGGGGGATCCACGAGCAGTACTTC

V: TRBV5-1
J: TRBJ2-3
D: TRBD1
size: .
CDR3: CASSPPGQGAITDTQYF
DNA: TGCGCCAGCAGCCCACCGGGACAGGGGGCGATCACAGATACGCAGTATTTT

V: TRBV20-1
J: TRBJ1-2
D: .
size: .
CDR3: CSAPEEGGYTF
DNA: TGCAGTGCACCAGAAGAGGGAGGCTACACCTTC

V: TRBV20-1
J: TRBJ2-4
D: TRBD2
size: .
CDR3: CSARVIGSGVAKNIQYF
DNA: TGCAGTGCTAGAGTAATAGGTAGCGGGGTAGCCAAAAACATTCAGTACTTC

V: TRBV27
J: TRBJ2-3
D: .
size: .
CDR3: CASSLLGGTVRTDTQYF
DNA: TGTGCCAGCAGTTTATTAGGGGGGACAGTGAGGACAGATACGCAGTATTTT

V: TRBV7-2
J: TRBJ2-1
D: TRBD1
size: many
CDR3: CASSPAGQGYNEQFF
DNA: TGTGCCAGCAGCCCTGCGGGACAGGGTTACAATGAGCAGTTCTTC

V: TRBV20-1
J: TRBJ2-2
D: TRBD2
size: few
CDR3: CSARSGGNTGELFF
DNA: TGCAGTGCTAGGAGCGGGGGTAACACCGGGGAGCTGTTTTTT

V: TRBV4-3
J: TRBJ1-2
D: .
size: .
CDR3: CASSRRRENGYTF
DNA: TGCGCCAGCAGCCGCCGCAGAGAAAATGGCTACACCTTC

V: TRBV7-2
J: TRBJ1-6
D: .
size: once
CDR3: CASSSLTGALHF
DNA: TGTGCCAGCAGCTCACTAACGGGGGCCCTCCACTTT

V: TRBV7-9
J: TRBJ1-1
D: TRBD1
size: .
CDR3: CASSAGGANTEAFF
DNA: TGTGCCAGCAGCGCAGGGGGGGCCAACACTGAAGCTTTCTTT

V: TRBV12-3/TRBV12-4
J: TRBJ1-2
D: .
size: few
CDR3: CASSPPDLYGYTF
DNA: TGTGCCAGCAGTCCACCTGACCTCTATGGCTACACCTTC

V: TRBV6-2/TRBV6-3
J: TRBJ1-5
D: .
size: many
CDR3: CASSYRISYQPQHF
DNA: TGTGCCAGCAGTTACAGAATTTCTTATCAGCCCCAGCATTTT

V: TRBV5-4
J: TRBJ2-1
D: .
size: .
CDR3: CASSLSRRDNEQFF
DNA: TGTGCCAGCAGCTTGAGCAGGCGTGACAATGAGCAGTTCTTC

V: TRBV12-3/TRBV12-4
J: TRBJ2-3
D: TRBD2
size: few
CDR3: CASSWTSGPADTQYF
DNA: TGTGCCAGCAGCTGGACTAGCGGACCCGCAGATACGCAGTATTTT

V: TRBV20-1
J: TRBJ2-7
D: TRBD1
size: .
CDR3: CSASRDSSYEQYF
DNA: TGCAGTGCTAGTCGGGACAGCTCCTACGAGCAGTACTTC

V: TRBV15
J: TRBJ2-5
D: TRBD2
size: .
CDR3: CATSRDPPRLAGQETQYF
DNA: TGTGCCACCAGCAGAGATCCTCCCCGACTAGCGGGGCAAGAGACCCAGTACTTC

V: TRBV19
J: TRBJ2-1
D: .
size: .
CDR3: CASSIGGVTYNEQFF
DNA: TGTGCCAGTAGTATAGGTGGGGTCACCTACAATGAGCAGTTCTTC

V: TRBV18
J: TRBJ2-1
D: .
size: few
CDR3: CASSPQQGDEQFF
DNA: TGTGCCAGCTCACCCCAACAGGGCGATGAGCAGTTCTTC

V: TRBV5-1
J: TRBJ2-6
D: .
size: few
CDR3: CASSWWGLSSGANVLTF
DNA: TGCGCCAGCAGCTGGTGGGGTCTCTCCTCTGGGGCCAACGTCCTGACTTTC

V: TRBV11-2
J: TRBJ2-3
D: TRBD2
size: few
CDR3: CASSAKSGGSTDTQYF
DNA: TGTGCCAGCAGCGCTAAGAGCGGGGGTTCCACAGATACGCAGTATTTT

V: TRBV4-1
J: TRBJ1-5
D: TRBD1
size: few
CDR3: CASSPRDSGNQPQHF
DNA: TGCGCCAGCAGCCCCCGGGACAGCGGCAATCAGCCCCAGCATTTT

V: TRBV5-1
J: TRBJ2-3
D: .
size: few
CDR3: CASGGEATDTQYF
DNA: TGCGCCAGCGGCGGGGAGGCCACAGATACGCAGTATTTT

V: TRBV18
J: TRBJ1-4
D: .
size: .
CDR3: CASSPRGNNEKLFF
DNA: TGTGCCAGCTCACCACGGGGAAATAATGAAAAACTGTTTTTT